These 5 T cell receptor beta chains share one sample of origin, sequenced in a study of CD4 T cell repertoires in COVID-19. Sequenced by immunoSEQ multiplex PCR; TCRdb stores in-frame clones only, minus some. The table includes approximately 75,000 clones, under 90% detected once. The specimen was CD4+ T cells from peripheral blood, collected after recovery from COVID-19. The receptors were gathered from a human donor who had COVID-19.

This clone was counted a single time. The CDR3 DNA is TGTGCCAGCTCATCCGCCACGAGGTTGGACACCGGGGAGCTGTTTTTT. Translation gives CASSSATRLDTGELFF. V and J are TRBV18 and TRBJ2-2; D gene uncertain. This CDR3 has 16 amino acids. The ends were cut back, 5 bases at V and 3 bases at J, with 16 bases in the middle. The germline gives CDR1 KGHSH, CDR2 LQKENI.

The rearrangement links TRBV6-4 to TRBJ1-6, with 10 bases aligning to TRBD1. The V gene's germline CDR1 is MRHNA and CDR2 SNTAGT. There are 17 residues in the CDR3. The trim removed 6 bases at V and 5 bases at J, leaving 10 bases unmatched. DNA of the CDR3: TGTGCCAGCAGACCCTCCACCGGGACAGGGGATAATTCACCCCTCCACTTT. Its protein product is CASRPSTGTGDNSPLHF.

This chain links TRBV6-1 with TRBJ1-5; TRBD1 might be the D (5 bases). Germline loops: CDR1 MNHNS, CDR2 SASEGT. The ends were cut back, 0 bases at V and 4 bases at J, with 10 bases in the middle. The CDR3 has 15 amino acids. CDR3 bases: TGTGCCAGCAGTGAAGCCAGCGGGGGTAATCAGCCCCAGCATTTT. Protein product: CASSEASGGNQPQHF.

The chain couples TRBV30 to TRBJ1-5; D not certain. CDR3 length equals 13 residues. Trimming removed 1 base from V and 0 bases from J, with 4 bases in between. Germline values: CDR1 GTSNPN, CDR2 SVGIG (reference sequence). This CDR3 reads CAWSGGSNQPQHF. The CDR3 nucleotides read TGTGCCTGGAGTGGGGGTAGCAATCAGCCCCAGCATTTT.

The J gene is TRBJ2-5, the V gene TRBV2; D is unclear. V gave up 7 bases and J gave up 1 base, with 10 bases separating them. Germline V lookup: CDR1 SNHLY, CDR2 FYNNEI. This CDR3 is built from 13 residues. The CDR3 region is CASMNGPQETQYF. The CDR3, as DNA: TGTGCCAGCATGAACGGGCCCCAAGAGACCCAGTACTTC.